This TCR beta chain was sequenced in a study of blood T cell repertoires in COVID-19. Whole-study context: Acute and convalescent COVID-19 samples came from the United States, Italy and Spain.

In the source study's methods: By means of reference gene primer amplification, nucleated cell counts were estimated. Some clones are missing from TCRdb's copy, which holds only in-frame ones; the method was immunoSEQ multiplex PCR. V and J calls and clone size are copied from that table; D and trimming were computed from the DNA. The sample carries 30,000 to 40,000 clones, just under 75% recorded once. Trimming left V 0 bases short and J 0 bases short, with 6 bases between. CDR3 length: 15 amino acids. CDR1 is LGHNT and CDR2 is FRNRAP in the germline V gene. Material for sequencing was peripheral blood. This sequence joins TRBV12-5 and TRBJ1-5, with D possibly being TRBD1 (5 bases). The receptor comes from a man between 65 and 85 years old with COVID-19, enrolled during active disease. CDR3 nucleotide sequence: TGTGCTAGTGGTTTGGTAGGGGTTAGCAATCAGCCCCAGCATTTT. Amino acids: CASGLVGVSNQPQHF.